This T cell receptor (beta chain) came from a study of blood T cell repertoires in COVID-19. The wider study: Sites across the United States, Italy and Spain contributed samples from acute and convalescent COVID-19.

Germline-derived CDR1 and CDR2 are LNHDA and SQIVND (reference sequence). The CDR3 is 15 residues long. V gave up 4 bases and J gave up 1 base; unmatched junction bases: 5. The authors' processing: Amplifying reference gene primers gave estimates of nucleated cell counts. Sequencing used immunoSEQ multiplex PCR; TCRdb keeps in-frame clones, though not all of them. V and J calls plus clone size are reproduced from that table; the DNA served to infer D and trimming. The table records some 240,000 clones, around 90% of them present only once. The sequencing input was peripheral blood. This chain uses TRBV19 with TRBJ1-1; 8 nucleotides align to TRBD1. The source of this sequence is a man aged 60 to 75 who had recovered from COVID-19. The CDR3 coding sequence is TGTGCCAGTAGTAGTCAGGGGGCAGGGAACACTGAAGCTTTCTTT. It yields the protein CASSSQGAGNTEAFF. The variable domain in full, with the rest retrieved from reference TRBV19 and TRBJ1-1, is DGGITQSPKYLFRKEGQNVTLSCEQNLNHDAMYWYRQDPGQGLRLIYYSQIVNDFQKGDIAEGYSVSREKKESFPLTVTSAQKNPTAFYLCASSSQGAGNTEAFFGQGTRLTVV.